This entry lists 27 T cell receptor beta chains sequenced from one sample in a study of blood T cell repertoires in COVID-19. Sequencing used immunoSEQ multiplex PCR; TCRdb keeps in-frame clones, though not all of them. The sample contains around 130,000 clones, approximately 83% of which appear only once. Input material: peripheral blood. These TCRs come from a woman in her forties or fifties who had recovered from COVID-19.

The rearrangement links TRBV2 to TRBJ1-2; D call uncertain. Per the germline V gene, CDR1 is SNHLY and CDR2 is FYNNEI. V was shortened by 8 bases and J by 4 bases, with 20 bases between the two germline ends. CDR3 size: 15 residues. The CDR3 sequence is CASSREERAGYGYTF. The CDR3 DNA follows: TGTGCCAGCTCCCGAGAAGAGCGGGCGGGCTATGGCTACACCTTC.

V is TRBV30 and J is TRBJ1-5; a possible D gene is TRBD1 (5 bases). V gave up 0 bases and J gave up 5 bases, with 11 bases separating them. This CDR3 is built from 14 residues. Germline V gene data show CDR1 as GTSNPN and CDR2 as SVGIG (reference sequence). The chain's CDR3 is CAWSVGWGDQPQHF. DNA for the CDR3: TGTGCCTGGAGTGTAGGTTGGGGGGATCAGCCCCAGCATTTT.

The chain couples TRBV5-1 to TRBJ1-2; D not certain. The germline CDR1 and CDR2 sequences are SGHRS and YFSETQ. V shed 2 bases and J shed 8 bases, with 10 bases lying between them. CDR3 length equals 12 residues. The CDR3: CASSFGGRGYTF. CDR3 nucleotide sequence: TGCGCCAGCAGCTTCGGAGGGCGGGGCTACACCTTC.

V and J are TRBV6-5 and TRBJ2-1; TRBD2 aligns across 9 bases. CDR1 is MNHEY and CDR2 is SVGAGI in the germline V gene. V shed 7 bases, J shed 5 bases, and the junction held 6 bases outside the gene matches. The CDR3 runs to 14 residues. The DNA for the CDR3 is TGTGCCAGCAACCCTAGCGGGGCCCACAATGAGCAGTTCTTC. It translates to CASNPSGAHNEQFF.

This clone was recorded only once. The chain links TRBV4-1 to TRBJ1-1; D is possibly TRBD1 (6 bases). Germline assignment: CDR1 MGHRA and CDR2 YSYEKL. V dropped 0 bases and J dropped 5 bases, with 13 bases sitting between them. There are 15 residues in the CDR3. Here the CDR3 DNA reads TGCGCCAGCAGCCAAGATCGGAGGGGGGGAACTGAAGCTTTCTTT. Residues: CASSQDRRGGTEAFF.

The chain couples TRBV3-1 (or the pseudogene TRBV3-2) to TRBJ1-1, with D uncertain. Trimming pared 0 bases from V and 5 bases from J, leaving 7 bases between. CDR1 is LGHDT and CDR2 is YNNKEL in the germline V gene (reference sequence). The CDR3 sequence is 13 residues long. The CDR3 sequence: CASSQDSETEAFF. CDR3 in DNA: TGTGCCAGCAGCCAAGATTCAGAAACTGAAGCTTTCTTT.

The rearrangement joins TRBV10-3 to TRBJ2-5; 9 bases fit TRBD1. J gave up 5 bases and V 8 bases, and 9 bases lay outside the gene matches. The CDR3 contains 14 residues. Germline CDR1 and CDR2: ENHRY and SYGVKD. Here the CDR3 reads CAIAGTGRFETQYF. DNA for the CDR3: TGTGCCATCGCCGGGACAGGGAGATTTGAGACCCAGTACTTC.

This clone was detected once. V gene TRBV4-3 combines with J gene TRBJ2-2, with a possible D match to TRBD2 (5 bases). Germline V gene sequence: CDR1 LGHNA, CDR2 YSLEER. The CDR3 loop spans 18 amino acids. The germline V and J ends were trimmed by 0 bases and 2 bases, with 16 bases remaining between them. CDR3 sequence (DNA): TGCGCCAGCAGCCAAGAGGCCCTAGCCCGGTTAAACACCGGGGAGCTGTTTTTT. Residues: CASSQEALARLNTGELFF.

The rearrangement joins TRBV19 to TRBJ1-1, with TRBD1 matching 8 bases. The germline V gene has CDR1 LNHDA and CDR2 SQIVND (reference sequence). The V and J ends lost 6 bases and 4 bases, in that order; junction bases with no gene match: 10. The CDR3 consists of 15 residues. In nucleotides, the CDR3 is TGTGCCAGTAGAACCAGCGGACAGGGTGGCACTGAAGCTTTCTTT. It specifies CASRTSGQGGTEAFF.

This chain connects TRBV7-3 to TRBJ2-1; D might be TRBD2 (6 bases). Between the trimmed V and J ends, which lost 5 bases and 6 bases, there was a span of 11 bases. Germline values: CDR1 SGHTA, CDR2 FQGTGA. The CDR3 runs 13 residues. This CDR3 is CASSPLGGNEQFF. For the CDR3, the DNA is TGTGCCAGCAGCCCCCTGGGGGGCAATGAGCAGTTCTTC.

The J gene is TRBJ2-7, the V gene TRBV4-1; 10 positions agree with TRBD2. From germline, CDR1 is MGHRA and CDR2 YSYEKL. After removal of 3 bases from V and 3 bases from J, the junction contained 8 bases not matched to a gene. The CDR3 totals 16 residues. The CDR3 sequence: CASSQKAGGTNYEQYF. The DNA for the CDR3 is TGCGCCAGCAGCCAGAAAGCGGGGGGGACCAACTACGAGCAGTACTTC.

The chain carries TRBV7-2 and TRBJ2-4; D gene unclear. CDR3 length: 13 amino acids. The V and J ends lost 3 bases and 2 bases respectively, with 5 bases between them. The germline gives CDR1 SGHTA, CDR2 FQGNSA. The CDR3 coding sequence is TGTGCCAGCAGCTTGTCTACCAAAAACATTCAGTACTTC. Its translation is CASSLSTKNIQYF.

This chain uses TRBV24-1 with TRBJ2-2; D ambiguous. This CDR3 contains 15 residues. V was cut by 5 bases and J by 2 bases, with 11 bases left in between. Per the germline V gene, CDR1 is KGHDR and CDR2 is SFDVKD. Here the CDR3 DNA reads TGTGCCACCAGTGGTGGGCAGCAAAACACCGGGGAGCTGTTTTTT. Protein sequence: CATSGGQQNTGELFF.

V and J are TRBV11-2 and TRBJ2-5; 13 nucleotides match TRBD2. The CDR3 contains 16 residues. Germline values: CDR1 SGHAT, CDR2 FQNNGV. Unmatched junction bases numbered 8, after V lost 4 bases and J lost 6 bases. CDR3 nucleotide sequence: TGTGCCAGCAGCTCCGGACTAGCGGGGGCAGTAAAGACCCAGTACTTC. This translates into CASSSGLAGAVKTQYF.

The V call is TRBV7-2, the J call TRBJ2-1; 7 bases map to TRBD2. Germline V gene lookup returns CDR1 SGHTA and CDR2 FQGNSA. The CDR3 has 16 amino acids. The junction had 8 bases not matched to a gene; V was cut back by 3 bases and J by 3 bases. CDR3 bases: TGTGCCAGCAGCTTCGCTGCGGGAGTGGGCTACAATGAGCAGTTCTTC. This encodes CASSFAAGVGYNEQFF.

V and J are TRBV7-2 and TRBJ2-5, with TRBD2 as a possible D gene (5 bases). CDR3 length: 14 amino acids. The V and J ends lost 2 bases and 1 base respectively, with 8 bases between them. CDR1 is SGHTA, CDR2 FQGNSA, per germline. The chain's CDR3 is CASSLSGSQETQYF. CDR3 in DNA: TGTGCCAGCAGCTTAAGCGGCAGCCAAGAGACCCAGTACTTC.

This clone has more than one count but fewer than ten. This chain connects TRBV5-1 to TRBJ1-1; possible D gene TRBD1, 5 bases. CDR1 SGHRS and CDR2 YFSETQ come from the germline V gene. The CDR3 extends over 14 amino acids. V shed 4 bases and J shed 8 bases, with 18 bases lying between them. DNA of the CDR3: TGCGCCAGCAGCCCAGGAGGGGTTCAGATCGAAGCTTTCTTT. It translates to CASSPGGVQIEAFF.

The rearrangement joins TRBV30 to TRBJ1-2; the match to TRBD1 covers 10 bases. V shed 5 bases, J shed 7 bases, and the junction held 4 bases outside the gene matches. The germline gives CDR1 GTSNPN, CDR2 SVGIG (reference sequence). The CDR3 extends over 12 amino acids. CDR3 DNA: TGTGCCTGGGACAGGGGGCAAAGTGGCTACACCTTC. It is translated as CAWDRGQSGYTF.

J is TRBJ2-7 and V is TRBV6-6, with 7 bases fitting TRBD2. The CDR3 contains 11 residues. Germline V CDR1 and CDR2: MNHNY, SVGAGI (reference sequence). Germline trimming cut 10 bases from V and 12 bases from J; bases unmatched to any gene: 12. CDR3 DNA: TGTGCCACCTGGGGAGGGGCCGTTAGGTACTTC. It codes for CATWGGAVRYF.

The chain is built from TRBV4-1 and TRBJ2-3; D is perhaps TRBD2 (6 bases). This CDR3 has 15 amino acids. Trimming took 3 bases from V and 9 from J, leaving 19 bases between them. The germline CDR1 and CDR2 sequences are MGHRA and YSYEKL. This CDR3 reads CASSHPVGGKYTQYF. The CDR3 nucleotides read TGCGCCAGCAGCCACCCCGTCGGGGGAAAGTACACGCAGTATTTT.

This rearrangement joins TRBV29-1 to TRBJ1-3; D might be TRBD1 (6 bases). From germline, CDR1 is SQVTM and CDR2 ANQGSEA. Trimming took 5 bases from V and 2 from J, leaving 13 bases between them. There are 14 residues in the CDR3. The CDR3 DNA sequence: TGCAGCGTTCTAGCAGGGGCACCTGGAAACACCATATATTTT. Translated: CSVLAGAPGNTIYF.

The chain has TRBV30 and TRBJ2-1; 10 nucleotides align to TRBD2. Germline V lookup: CDR1 GTSNPN, CDR2 SVGIG (reference sequence). Trimming at V came to 0 bases and at J to 12 bases, leaving 8 bases not matched to a gene. This CDR3 comprises 14 residues. The CDR3, as DNA: TGTGCCTGGAGTGTTGGTAGCGGGAGGCCCCTGCAGTTCTTC. Residues: CAWSVGSGRPLQFF.

The chain uses TRBV3-1 (or the pseudogene TRBV3-2) and TRBJ2-7; weak D call: TRBD2 (5 bases). This CDR3 is built from 13 residues. CDR1 is LGHDT and CDR2 is YNNKEL in the germline V gene (reference sequence). Trimming removed 3 bases from V and 3 bases from J, with 9 bases in between. CDR3 residues: CASSHLSGYEQYF. In DNA form, the CDR3 reads TGTGCCAGCAGCCACTTAAGCGGCTACGAGCAGTACTTC.

The genes are TRBV5-8 and TRBJ1-5, with TRBD1 matching 7 bases. J lost 5 bases, V lost 4 bases, and 12 bases had no gene match. The CDR3 runs to 16 residues. Germline CDR1 and CDR2: SGHTS and YDEGEE. The CDR3 region has the DNA TGTGCCAGCAGCCCCGGGACAGACAGAATCTATCAGCCCCAGCATTTT. Translated: CASSPGTDRIYQPQHF. Full variable domain (rest looked up from reference TRBV5-8 and TRBJ1-5): EAGVTQSPTHLIKTRGQQATLRCSPISGHTSVYWYQQALGLGLQFLLWYDEGEERNRGNFPPRFSGRQFPNYSSELNVNALELEDSALYLCASSPGTDRIYQPQHFGDGTRLSIL.

The J gene is TRBJ2-1, the V gene TRBV18, with D hard to call. Germline V gene lookup returns CDR1 KGHSH and CDR2 LQKENI. The CDR3 totals 12 residues. Trimming stripped 2 bases from V and 9 bases from J, with 8 bases between. CDR3 sequence reads: CASSPALSEQFF. DNA for the CDR3: TGTGCCAGCTCACCAGCGCTTAGTGAGCAGTTCTTC.

The chain is built from TRBV7-2 and TRBJ1-3; 7 bases line up with TRBD1. The V gene end was trimmed by 1 base and the J gene end by 4 bases; junction bases not matched to a gene: 7. The CDR3 spans 16 residues. The germline V gene has CDR1 SGHTA and CDR2 FQGNSA. The DNA for the CDR3 is TGTGCCAGCAGCTTAGAGGGGACAGTGAGAGGAAACACCATATATTTT. Encoded protein: CASSLEGTVRGNTIYF.

The V gene is TRBV6-5, the J gene TRBJ2-6, with D possibly matching TRBD1 (5 bases). The CDR3 runs 15 residues. V was clipped by 4 bases and J by 4 bases, with 11 bases between them. Germline V gene data show CDR1 as MNHEY and CDR2 as SVGAGI. The CDR3 here is CASSSQGAGANVLTF. CDR3 in DNA: TGTGCCAGCAGTTCGCAGGGTGCCGGGGCCAACGTCCTGACTTTC.